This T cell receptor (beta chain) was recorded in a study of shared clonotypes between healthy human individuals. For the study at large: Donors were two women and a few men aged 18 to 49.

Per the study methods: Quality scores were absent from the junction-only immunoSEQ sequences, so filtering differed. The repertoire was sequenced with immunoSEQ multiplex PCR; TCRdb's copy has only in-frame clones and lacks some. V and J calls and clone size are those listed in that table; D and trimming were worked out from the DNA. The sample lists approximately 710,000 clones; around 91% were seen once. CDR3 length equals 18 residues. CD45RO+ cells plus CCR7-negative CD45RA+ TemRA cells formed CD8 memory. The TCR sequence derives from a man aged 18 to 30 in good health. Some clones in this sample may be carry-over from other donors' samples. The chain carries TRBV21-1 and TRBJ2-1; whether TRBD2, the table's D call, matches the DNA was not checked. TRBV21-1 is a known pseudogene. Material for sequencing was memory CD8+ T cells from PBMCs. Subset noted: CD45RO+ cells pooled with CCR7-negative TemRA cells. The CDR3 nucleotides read TGTGCCAGCAGCAATCCGTTCGCTAGCGGGTTTGTCTACAATGAGCAGTTCTTC. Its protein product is CASSNPFASGFVYNEQFF.